A single sample is the source of the 24 T cell receptor beta chains below, sequenced in a study of cytomegalovirus exposure and HLA in healthy donors. A multiplex PCR was run with 60 Vbeta primers and 13 Jbeta primers. Sequencing was performed with immunoSEQ multiplex PCR; in TCRdb, only in-frame clones are kept and a portion is missing. The data contain under 200,000 clones, roughly 80% of them singletons. Sequencing was done on a sample of PBMCs. Receptor source: a man aged 50 to 60 in good health and CMV-seronegative.

The chain uses TRBV7-2 and TRBJ1-3, with D maybe TRBD1 (6 bases). This CDR3 is 16 amino acids long. Trimming pared 1 base from V and 2 bases from J, leaving 12 bases between. CDR1 and CDR2 from the germline V gene are SGHTA and FQGNSA. The CDR3 sequence: CASSLEGGGTGNTIYF. The CDR3 nucleotides are TGTGCCAGCAGCTTAGAGGGGGGAGGGACTGGAAACACCATATATTTT. Full variable domain (outside the CDR3, taken from reference TRBV7-2 and TRBJ1-3): GAGVSQSPSNKVTEKGKDVELRCDPISGHTALYWYRQSLGQGLEFLIYFQGNSAPDKSGLPSDRFSAERTGGSVSTLTIQRTQQEDSAVYLCASSLEGGGTGNTIYFGEGSWLTVV.

This clone has only one observation. This chain connects TRBV2 to TRBJ2-7, with D uncertain. V was pared by 1 base and J by 8 bases, with 12 bases between. Germline V gene sequence: CDR1 SNHLY, CDR2 FYNNEI. There are 13 residues in the CDR3. CDR3 in amino acids: CASSEGLLGQQYF. The CDR3 nucleotides read TGTGCCAGCAGTGAAGGTCTCCTTGGGCAGCAGTACTTC.

Note on this clone: A junction end diverges from the germline sequence, so it may reflect a read error. This chain joins TRBV11-2 and TRBJ2-7, with TRBD1 as a possible D gene (5 bases). Germline CDR1 is SGHAT and CDR2 is FQNNGV. The CDR3 loop spans 12 amino acids. The chain's CDR3 is CAGSTTVNEQYF. In nucleotides, the CDR3 is TGTGCCGGCAGCACGACAGTAAACGAGCAGTACTTC.

This rearrangement joins TRBV15 to TRBJ2-5; D perhaps matches TRBD1 (5 bases). V was shortened by 4 bases and J by 2 bases, with 11 bases between the two germline ends. The CDR3 has 14 residues. Germline CDR1 LNHNV, CDR2 YYDKDF (reference sequence). Written as DNA, the CDR3 is TGTGCCACCAGCAAACCCACAGGTCAAGAGACCCAGTACTTC. Amino acids: CATSKPTGQETQYF.

J is TRBJ1-1 and V is TRBV11-2; 7 nucleotides line up with TRBD1. This CDR3 is built from 14 residues. V lost 5 bases and J lost 5; bases outside the gene matches: 8. The germline CDR1 and CDR2 sequences are SGHAT and FQNNGV. The CDR3 reads CASSRRGRETEAFF. DNA of the CDR3: TGTGCCAGCAGCAGAAGGGGGCGAGAGACTGAAGCTTTCTTT.

The chain uses TRBV5-5 and TRBJ1-1; D unresolved. Trimming removed 2 bases at V and 0 bases at J, with 5 bases between. Germline V gives CDR1 SGHKS, CDR2 YYEKEE (reference sequence). The CDR3 consists of 13 residues. The CDR3 nucleotides read TGTGCCAGCAGCTTATATCTGAACACTGAAGCTTTCTTT. It yields the protein CASSLYLNTEAFF.

This chain connects TRBV2 to TRBJ2-5; 9 nucleotides agree with TRBD1. The trim removed 8 bases at V and 5 bases at J, leaving 3 bases unmatched. In germline, CDR1 is SNHLY, CDR2 FYNNEI. This CDR3 comprises 12 residues. CDR3 protein: CASHTGGETQYF. CDR3 bases: TGTGCCAGCCATACAGGGGGCGAGACCCAGTACTTC.

The CDR3 protein is CASSFHSGGYEQYF. The CDR3 coding sequence is TGTGCCAGCAGCTTTCATAGCGGGGGGTACGAGCAGTACTTC. V and J are TRBV7-2 and TRBJ2-7; 10 nucleotides match TRBD2. Germline lookup yields CDR1 SGHTA and CDR2 FQGNSA. This CDR3 has 14 amino acids. V gave up 3 bases and J gave up 4 bases; unmatched junction bases: 3.

The gene calls are TRBV4-3 and TRBJ2-3; possible D gene TRBD1, 5 bases. Trimming cost V 4 bases and J 4 bases, with 18 bases left between them. Germline V lookup: CDR1 LGHNA, CDR2 YSLEER. The CDR3 runs 16 residues. The CDR3 DNA sequence: TGCGCCAGCAGCCGCGGAACAGGAAATTTGCCAGATACGCAGTATTTT. It yields the protein CASSRGTGNLPDTQYF.

This clone was recorded a few times. This chain links TRBV21-1 with TRBJ2-2; the listed D gene, TRBD1, was not tested against the DNA. TRBV21-1 is an annotated pseudogene. The CDR3 sequence is 15 residues long. CDR3 in DNA: TGTGCCAGCAGCAAAGGTCCCAAGAACACCGGGGAGCTGTTTTTT. Its translation: CASSKGPKNTGELFF.

V is TRBV7-8 and J is TRBJ2-1; possibly TRBD2 for D (5 bases). The CDR3 extends over 17 amino acids. Germline-derived CDR1 and CDR2 are SGHVS and FQNEAQ. V lost 4 bases and J 5 bases, leaving 21 bases between the germline ends. CDR3 region: CASSSRGPPRGDNEQFF. The CDR3, as DNA: TGTGCCAGCAGCTCGAGAGGACCACCCCGGGGAGACAATGAGCAGTTCTTC.

The chain employs TRBV25-1 and TRBJ1-2; 9 bases are shared with TRBD1. This CDR3 region has 14 residues. Germline V gene lookup returns CDR1 MGHDK and CDR2 SYGVNS. V shed 2 bases, J shed 3 bases, and the junction held 1 base outside the gene matches. The CDR3 nucleotides read TGTGCCAGCAGTGAAGGGACAGGGTACTATGGCTACACCTTC. Translation: CASSEGTGYYGYTF.

This clone was detected only once. The same CDR3 arises from other DNA sequences in this sample as well. V and J are TRBV7-2 and TRBJ2-5; TRBD1 matches at 7 bases. The V segment lost 5 bases and the J segment 2 bases; nucleotides outside the gene matches: 2. Germline V gene lookup returns CDR1 SGHTA and CDR2 FQGNSA. The CDR3 sequence is 13 residues long. The CDR3: CASSRDRQETQYF. In DNA, the CDR3 is TGTGCCAGCAGCAGGGACAGACAAGAGACCCAGTACTTC.

This clone turned up a few times. The gene calls are TRBV2 and TRBJ1-2; 8 positions match TRBD1. CDR3 length: 14 residues. Looked up from germline, CDR1 is SNHLY and CDR2 is FYNNEI. V lost 5 bases, J lost 2 bases, and 4 bases stayed unmatched. The CDR3, as DNA: TGTGCCAGCAGTTACTGGACAGGGAACTATGGCTACACCTTC. It is translated as CASSYWTGNYGYTF.

The V call is TRBV9, the J call TRBJ2-3; D unresolved. This CDR3 spans 14 amino acids. V was clipped by 0 bases and J by 3 bases, with 8 bases between them. CDR1 is SGDLS, CDR2 YYNGEE, per germline. The CDR3 protein is CASSVATETDTQYF. The CDR3 DNA reads TGTGCCAGCAGCGTAGCTACCGAAACAGATACGCAGTATTTT.

V usage is TRBV18 and J usage is TRBJ2-3; D ambiguous. The germline V gene encodes CDR1 KGHSH and CDR2 LQKENI. The CDR3 contains 13 residues. Trimming cost V 2 bases and J 1 base, with 4 bases left between them. DNA of the CDR3: TGTGCCAGCTCACCAGGCCGCACAGATACGCAGTATTTT. Translating it yields CASSPGRTDTQYF.

This clone was seen more than once but under ten times. The chain joins TRBV19 to TRBJ2-5, with unresolved D. CDR3 length: 13 amino acids. The germline V gene has CDR1 LNHDA and CDR2 SQIVND (reference sequence). Trimming removed 4 bases at V and 5 bases at J, with 11 bases between. The CDR3, as DNA: TGTGCCAGTAGTACGGGTGCCCGGGAGACCCAGTACTTC. It translates to CASSTGARETQYF. The complete variable domain, with remaining parts taken from reference TRBV19 and TRBJ2-5, reads DGGITQSPKYLFRKEGQNVTLSCEQNLNHDAMYWYRQDPGQGLRLIYYSQIVNDFQKGDIAEGYSVSREKKESFPLTVTSAQKNPTAFYLCASSTGARETQYFGPGTRLLVL.

The chain is built from TRBV20-1 and TRBJ1-1, with TRBD1 as a possible D gene (5 bases). Trimming pared 8 bases from V and 4 bases from J, leaving 11 bases between. Per the germline V gene, CDR1 is DFQATT and CDR2 is SNEGSKA (reference sequence). CDR3 length: 11 amino acids. CDR3 loop: CSSSGVTEAFF. CDR3 coding DNA: TGCAGTTCCTCGGGGGTCACTGAAGCTTTCTTT.

The rearrangement links TRBV10-3 to TRBJ2-1; 8 nucleotides line up with TRBD2. The CDR3 totals 14 residues. The J segment lost 2 bases and the V segment lost 9 bases, leaving 6 bases of the junction unmatched. Germline V gene lookup returns CDR1 ENHRY and CDR2 SYGVKD. CDR3 protein: CAIQAGDTYNEQFF. In DNA, the CDR3 is TGTGCCATACAAGCGGGGGACACCTACAATGAGCAGTTCTTC.

The chain is built from TRBV4-2 and TRBJ1-3, with D perhaps TRBD1 (6 bases). Looked up from germline, CDR1 is LGHNA and CDR2 is YNFKEQ. The CDR3 contains 20 residues. Trimming took 2 bases from V and 0 from J, leaving 23 bases between them. CDR3 loop: CASSQTLGETGITSGNTIYF. DNA for the CDR3: TGTGCCAGCAGCCAAACACTCGGTGAGACAGGAATAACCTCTGGAAACACCATATATTTT.

The chain links TRBV29-1 to TRBJ2-6; the D is unclear. This CDR3 is built from 13 residues. Germline CDR1 and CDR2: SQVTM and ANQGSEA. V gave up 4 bases and J gave up 4 bases, with 8 bases separating them. CDR3: CSVALGGANVLTF. In nucleotides, the CDR3 is TGCAGCGTTGCTCTCGGGGGGGCCAACGTCCTGACTTTC.

The chain couples TRBV15 to TRBJ1-1; D gene ambiguous. In germline, CDR1 is LNHNV, CDR2 YYDKDF (reference sequence). This CDR3 has 14 residues. Trimming stripped 4 bases from V and 3 bases from J, with 12 bases between. The CDR3 nucleotides read TGTGCCACCAGCACCGCGGGTAGGGACACTGAAGCTTTCTTT. Protein sequence: CATSTAGRDTEAFF.

This clone occurred a few times. The chain's CDR3 is CSALVAYEQYF. The DNA of the CDR3 is TGCAGTGCCCTAGTGGCCTACGAGCAGTACTTC. The chain links TRBV20-1 to TRBJ2-7; the D is unclear. The CDR3 spans 11 residues. Germline CDR1 and CDR2: DFQATT and SNEGSKA (reference sequence). Trimming shortened V by 6 bases and J by 2 bases, and 8 bases separated the two germline ends.

V gene TRBV19 combines with J gene TRBJ1-2; no clear D gene. Per germline, CDR1 LNHDA and CDR2 SQIVND (reference sequence). The ends were cut back, 5 bases at V and 8 bases at J, with 27 bases in the middle. CDR3 length: 17 residues. DNA for the CDR3: TGTGCCAGTAGTCCACTTTCGAAGACGGTCAAACGGGTCGGCTACACCTTC. Its translation: CASSPLSKTVKRVGYTF.